A single sample gave rise to the 14 T cell receptor beta chains below, sequenced in a study of blood T cell repertoires in COVID-19. Profiling relied on immunoSEQ multiplex PCR, and the TCRdb table lists in-frame clones only, not all of them. Of hundreds of thousands of clones listed, approximately 81% were seen once; the top ten hold 3% to 4.5%. Input material: peripheral blood. These receptors were taken from an elderly woman with acute or convalescent COVID-19.

The genes are TRBV3-1 (or the pseudogene TRBV3-2) and TRBJ2-5; D ambiguous. V lost 4 bases to trimming and J lost 2 bases, with 11 bases between them. Germline loops: CDR1 LGHDT, CDR2 YNNKEL (reference sequence). The CDR3 length is 14 residues. CDR3 loop: CASSLREDQETQYF. The DNA of the CDR3 is TGTGCCAGCAGCCTTCGAGAGGATCAAGAGACCCAGTACTTC.

The gene calls are TRBV7-2 and TRBJ1-5; D gene uncertain. The CDR3 length is 14 residues. CDR1 SGHTA and CDR2 FQGNSA come from the germline V gene. V was cut by 5 bases and J by 2 bases, with 10 bases left in between. For the CDR3, the DNA is TGTGCCAGCAGCCGTGTCGGAGGCAATCAGCCCCAGCATTTT. This encodes CASSRVGGNQPQHF.

The genes are TRBV18 and TRBJ2-3; 7 bases map to TRBD1. This CDR3 region has 16 residues. The ends lost 2 bases at V and 0 bases at J; junction bases unmatched: 5. Germline V gene sequence: CDR1 KGHSH, CDR2 LQKENI. CDR3 DNA: TGTGCCAGCTCACCAATCGACAGGGCTAGCACAGATACGCAGTATTTT. Encoded protein: CASSPIDRASTDTQYF.

This clone was observed a handful of times. The rearrangement uses TRBV28 and TRBJ1-5, with 7 bases matching TRBD1. V trimming: 11 bases; J trimming: 4 bases; junction bases outside the gene matches: 5. The CDR3 sequence is 12 residues long. CDR1 and CDR2 from the germline V gene are MDHEN and SYDVKM. CDR3 in DNA: TGTGCCGGGGGACAGCTAAATCAGCCCCAGCATTTT. This gives the protein CAGGQLNQPQHF.

This chain joins TRBV7-2 and TRBJ2-7, with a tentative D call TRBD2 (6 bases). The CDR3 sequence is 14 residues long. Between the trimmed V and J ends, which lost 5 bases and 2 bases, there was a span of 13 bases. Germline V gene lookup returns CDR1 SGHTA and CDR2 FQGNSA. CDR3 residues: CASSLRDLAYEQYF. In DNA, the CDR3 is TGTGCCAGCAGCCTCCGGGACTTAGCCTACGAGCAGTACTTC.

This clone appeared once. V is TRBV4-1 and J is TRBJ1-1, with D unresolved. V lost 2 bases, J lost 7 bases, and 14 bases lay in between. The CDR3 is 14 residues long. CDR1 and CDR2 from the germline V gene are MGHRA and YSYEKL. This chain's CDR3 is CASSQRWGGSEAFF. The CDR3 DNA sequence: TGCGCCAGCAGCCAAAGATGGGGAGGGAGTGAAGCTTTCTTT.

The chain combines TRBV5-4 with TRBJ1-1, with 8 bases aligning to TRBD1. The CDR3 contains 16 residues. The V gene's germline CDR1 is SGHNT and CDR2 YYREEE (reference sequence). Trimming cost V 0 bases and J 0 bases; bases outside gene matches: 4. The CDR3 DNA follows: TGTGCCAGCAGCTTGGGCGGACAGGGAATGAACACTGAAGCTTTCTTT. It encodes CASSLGGQGMNTEAFF.

The chain links TRBV28 to TRBJ1-1, with TRBD1 identical over 9 bases. V was pared by 4 bases and J by 4 bases, with 13 bases of the junction left unmatched. This CDR3 has 17 residues. Looked up from germline, CDR1 is MDHEN and CDR2 is SYDVKM. The CDR3 reads CASSSMGQGGVGTEAFF. The CDR3 DNA reads TGTGCCAGCAGTTCTATGGGACAGGGTGGCGTGGGCACTGAAGCTTTCTTT.

CDR3 residues: CASSQETGASEAFF. CDR3 nucleotide sequence: TGCGCCAGCAGCCAAGAGACAGGGGCTTCTGAAGCTTTCTTT. The genes are TRBV4-3 and TRBJ1-1; 8 bases match TRBD1. This CDR3 contains 14 residues. The ends lost 0 bases at V and 6 bases at J; junction bases unmatched: 3. Germline V lookup: CDR1 LGHNA, CDR2 YSLEER.

This chain uses TRBV19 with TRBJ1-6; the D is unclear. This CDR3 is 16 amino acids long. The germline V gene encodes CDR1 LNHDA and CDR2 SQIVND (reference sequence). V gave up 4 bases and J gave up 5 bases, with 15 bases separating them. CDR3 DNA sequence: TGTGCCAGTAGTAGCCCCCGGGAGGCAAATAATTCACCCCTCCACTTT. It yields the protein CASSSPREANNSPLHF.

The rearrangement joins TRBV6-5 to TRBJ2-3; the match to TRBD2 covers 10 bases. The V and J ends lost 4 bases and 6 bases, in that order; junction bases with no gene match: 7. The CDR3 totals 15 residues. Germline V gene lookup returns CDR1 MNHEY and CDR2 SVGAGI. The CDR3 is CASSLTGTSDDTQYF. The CDR3 DNA sequence: TGTGCCAGCAGTTTGACGGGGACTAGCGATGATACGCAGTATTTT.

The DNA for the CDR3 is TGTGCCAGCAGTTACTCGCTAGCGGGGGTGGCTGAGCAGTTCTTC. As protein: CASSYSLAGVAEQFF. The V gene is TRBV6-5, the J gene TRBJ2-1; 10 bases line up with TRBD2. The CDR3 has 15 amino acids. J lost 9 bases, V lost 0 bases, and 5 bases had no gene match. Germline-derived CDR1 and CDR2 are MNHEY and SVGAGI.

This chain links TRBV19 with TRBJ2-2; D call uncertain. Deletions cut 2 bases from V and 0 bases from J, with 10 bases between. Germline V gene data show CDR1 as LNHDA and CDR2 as SQIVND (reference sequence). This CDR3 region has 16 residues. CDR3 sequence: CASSISRQSNTGELFF. The CDR3 bases are TGTGCCAGTAGTATATCGCGGCAGTCGAACACCGGGGAGCTGTTTTTT.

The gene calls are TRBV28 and TRBJ1-6; D is unresolved. V gave up 5 bases and J gave up 0 bases, with 11 bases separating them. CDR3 size: 16 residues. Germline CDR1 reads MDHEN; CDR2 reads SYDVKM. CDR3 nucleotide sequence: TGTGCCAGCAGTCTACCACAGAACTCCTATAATTCACCCCTCCACTTT. Its protein product is CASSLPQNSYNSPLHF.